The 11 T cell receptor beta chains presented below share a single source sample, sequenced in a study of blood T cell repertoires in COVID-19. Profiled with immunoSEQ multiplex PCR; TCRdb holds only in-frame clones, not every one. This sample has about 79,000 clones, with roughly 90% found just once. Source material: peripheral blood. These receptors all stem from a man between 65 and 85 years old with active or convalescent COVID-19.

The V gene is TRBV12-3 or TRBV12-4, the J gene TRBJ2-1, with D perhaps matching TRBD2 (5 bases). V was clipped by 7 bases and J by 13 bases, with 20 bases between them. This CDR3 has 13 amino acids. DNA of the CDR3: TGTGCCAGCATCCCAATGGGCGCCCGGGATCAGTTCTTC. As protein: CASIPMGARDQFF.

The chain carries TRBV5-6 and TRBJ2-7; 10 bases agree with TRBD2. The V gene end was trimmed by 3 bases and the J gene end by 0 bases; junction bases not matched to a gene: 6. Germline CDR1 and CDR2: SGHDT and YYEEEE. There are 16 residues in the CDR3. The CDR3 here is CASSSGLAVSSYEQYF. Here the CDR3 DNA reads TGTGCCAGCAGCTCCGGACTAGCGGTTAGCTCCTACGAGCAGTACTTC.

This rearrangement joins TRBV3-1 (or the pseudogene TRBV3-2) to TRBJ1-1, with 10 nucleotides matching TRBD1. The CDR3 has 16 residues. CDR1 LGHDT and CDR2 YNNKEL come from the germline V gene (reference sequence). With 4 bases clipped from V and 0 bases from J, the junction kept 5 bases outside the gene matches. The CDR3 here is CASSLGTGAMNTEAFF. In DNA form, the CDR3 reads TGTGCCAGCAGCCTGGGGACAGGGGCTATGAACACTGAAGCTTTCTTT.

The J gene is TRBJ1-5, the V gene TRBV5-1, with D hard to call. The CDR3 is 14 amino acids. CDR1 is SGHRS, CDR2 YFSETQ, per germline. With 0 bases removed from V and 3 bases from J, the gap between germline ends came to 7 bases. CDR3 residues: CASSLGQVNQPQHF. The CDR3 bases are TGCGCCAGCAGCTTGGGGCAGGTCAATCAGCCCCAGCATTTT.

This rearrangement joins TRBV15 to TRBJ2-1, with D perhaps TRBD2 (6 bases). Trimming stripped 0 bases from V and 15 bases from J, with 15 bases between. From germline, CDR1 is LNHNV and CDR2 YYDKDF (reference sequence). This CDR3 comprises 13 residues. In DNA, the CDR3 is TGTGCCACCAGCAGAGATTCCGGGAGTGGGCTGTTCTTC. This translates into CATSRDSGSGLFF.

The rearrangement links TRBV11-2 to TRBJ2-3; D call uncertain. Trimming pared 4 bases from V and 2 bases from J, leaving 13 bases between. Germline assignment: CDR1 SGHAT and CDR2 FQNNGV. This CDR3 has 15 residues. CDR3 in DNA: TGTGCCAGCAGCTCTTCGTTACCTACCACAGATACGCAGTATTTT. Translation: CASSSSLPTTDTQYF.

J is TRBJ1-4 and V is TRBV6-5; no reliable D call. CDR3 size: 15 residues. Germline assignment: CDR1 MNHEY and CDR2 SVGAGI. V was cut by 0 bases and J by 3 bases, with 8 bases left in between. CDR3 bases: TGTGCCAGCAGTTACTCGGCAGGTGCTAATGAAAAACTGTTTTTT. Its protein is CASSYSAGANEKLFF.

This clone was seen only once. This CDR3 is CASIQDRSSYNEQFF. The CDR3 region has the DNA TGTGCCAGCATCCAAGACAGGAGCTCCTACAATGAGCAGTTCTTC. This chain joins TRBV6-5 and TRBJ2-1; the D gene is possibly TRBD1 (6 bases). Germline CDR1 and CDR2: MNHEY and SVGAGI. Trimming removed 7 bases from V and 0 bases from J, with 13 bases in between. CDR3 size: 15 residues.

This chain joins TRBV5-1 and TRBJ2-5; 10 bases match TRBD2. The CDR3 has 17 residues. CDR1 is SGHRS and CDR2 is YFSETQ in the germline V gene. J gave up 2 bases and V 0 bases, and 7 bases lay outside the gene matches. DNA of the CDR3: TGCGCCAGCAGCTTGGGACAAGTAGCGGGAGGACAAGAGACCCAGTACTTC. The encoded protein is CASSLGQVAGGQETQYF. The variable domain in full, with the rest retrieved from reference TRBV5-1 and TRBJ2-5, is KAGVTQTPRYLIKTRGQQVTLSCSPISGHRSVSWYQQTPGQGLQFLFEYFSETQRNKGNFPGRFSGRQFSNSRSEMNVSTLELGDSALYLCASSLGQVAGGQETQYFGPGTRLLVL.

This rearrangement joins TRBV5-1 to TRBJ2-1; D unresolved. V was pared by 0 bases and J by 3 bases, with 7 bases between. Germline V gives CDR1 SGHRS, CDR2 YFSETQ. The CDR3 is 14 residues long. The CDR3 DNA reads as TGCGCCAGCAGCTTGGAGCGAAGCTACAATGAGCAGTTCTTC. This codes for CASSLERSYNEQFF. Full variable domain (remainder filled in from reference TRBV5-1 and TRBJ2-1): KAGVTQTPRYLIKTRGQQVTLSCSPISGHRSVSWYQQTPGQGLQFLFEYFSETQRNKGNFPGRFSGRQFSNSRSEMNVSTLELGDSALYLCASSLERSYNEQFFGPGTRLTVL.

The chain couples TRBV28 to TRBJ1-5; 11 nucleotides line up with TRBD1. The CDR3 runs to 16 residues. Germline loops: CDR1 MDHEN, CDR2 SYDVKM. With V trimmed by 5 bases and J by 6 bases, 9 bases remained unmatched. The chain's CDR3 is CASSNPGTGGSQPQHF. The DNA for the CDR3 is TGTGCCAGCAGTAATCCGGGGACAGGGGGAAGTCAGCCCCAGCATTTT.